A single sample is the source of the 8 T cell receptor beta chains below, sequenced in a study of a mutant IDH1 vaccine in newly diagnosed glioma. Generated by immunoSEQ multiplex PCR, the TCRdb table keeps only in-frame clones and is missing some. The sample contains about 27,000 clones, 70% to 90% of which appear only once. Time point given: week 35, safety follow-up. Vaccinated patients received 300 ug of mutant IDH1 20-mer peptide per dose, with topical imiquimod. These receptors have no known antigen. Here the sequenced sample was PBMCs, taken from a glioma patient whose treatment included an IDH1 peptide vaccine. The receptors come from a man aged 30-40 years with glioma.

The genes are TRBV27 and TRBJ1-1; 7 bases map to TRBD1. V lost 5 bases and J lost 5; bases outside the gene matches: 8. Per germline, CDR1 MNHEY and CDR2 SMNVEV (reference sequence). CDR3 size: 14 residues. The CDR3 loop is CASSALSRGTEAFF. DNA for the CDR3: TGTGCCAGCAGTGCCCTCAGCAGGGGGACTGAAGCTTTCTTT.

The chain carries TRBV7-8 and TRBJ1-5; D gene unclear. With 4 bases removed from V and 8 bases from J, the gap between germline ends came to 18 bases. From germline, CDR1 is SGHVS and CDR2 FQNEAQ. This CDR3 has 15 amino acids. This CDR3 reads CASSSTGSDGKPQHF. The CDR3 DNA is TGTGCCAGCAGCTCGACGGGGTCGGATGGAAAGCCCCAGCATTTT.

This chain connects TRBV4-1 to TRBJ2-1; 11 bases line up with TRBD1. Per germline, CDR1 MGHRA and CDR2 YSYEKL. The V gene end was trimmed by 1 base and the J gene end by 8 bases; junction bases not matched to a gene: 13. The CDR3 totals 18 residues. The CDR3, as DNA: TGCGCCAGCAGCCAAGCAGGGCTCATCGGACAGGGGGCTCATGAGCAGTTCTTC. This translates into CASSQAGLIGQGAHEQFF.

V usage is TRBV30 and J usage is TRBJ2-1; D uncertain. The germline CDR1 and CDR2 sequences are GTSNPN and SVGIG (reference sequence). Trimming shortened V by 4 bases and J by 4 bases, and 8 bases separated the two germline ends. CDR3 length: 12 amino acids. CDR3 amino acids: CAWTTLYNEQFF. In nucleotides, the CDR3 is TGTGCCTGGACGACGCTTTACAATGAGCAGTTCTTC.

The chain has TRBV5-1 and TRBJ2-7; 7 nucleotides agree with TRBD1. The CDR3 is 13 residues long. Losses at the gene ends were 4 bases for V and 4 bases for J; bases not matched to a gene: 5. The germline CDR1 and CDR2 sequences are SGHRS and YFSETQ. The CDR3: CASSRDSTYEQYF. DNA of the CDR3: TGCGCCAGCAGCAGGGACAGTACTTACGAGCAGTACTTC. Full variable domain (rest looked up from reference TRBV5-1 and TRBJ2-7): KAGVTQTPRYLIKTRGQQVTLSCSPISGHRSVSWYQQTPGQGLQFLFEYFSETQRNKGNFPGRFSGRQFSNSRSEMNVSTLELGDSALYLCASSRDSTYEQYFGPGTRLTVT.

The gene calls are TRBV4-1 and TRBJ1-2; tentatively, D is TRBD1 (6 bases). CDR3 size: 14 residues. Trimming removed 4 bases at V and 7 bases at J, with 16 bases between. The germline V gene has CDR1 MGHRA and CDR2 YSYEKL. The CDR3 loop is CASSPTGTPFGYTF. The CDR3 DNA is TGCGCCAGCAGCCCAACCGGGACACCGTTTGGCTACACCTTC.

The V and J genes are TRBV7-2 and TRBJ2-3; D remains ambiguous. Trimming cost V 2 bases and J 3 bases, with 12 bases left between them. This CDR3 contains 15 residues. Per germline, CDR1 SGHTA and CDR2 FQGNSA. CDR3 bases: TGTGCCAGCAGCTTAATCTCGATTGGAACAGATACGCAGTATTTT. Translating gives CASSLISIGTDTQYF.

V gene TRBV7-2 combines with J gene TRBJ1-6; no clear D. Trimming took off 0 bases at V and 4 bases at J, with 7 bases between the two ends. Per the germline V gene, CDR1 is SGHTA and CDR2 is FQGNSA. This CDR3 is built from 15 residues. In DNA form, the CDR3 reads TGTGCCAGCAGCTTAGCGTCGGGTTATAATTCACCCCTCCACTTT. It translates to CASSLASGYNSPLHF.